These 25 T cell receptor beta chains were all obtained from the same sample, sequenced in a study of blood T cell repertoires in COVID-19. The method was immunoSEQ multiplex PCR; TCRdb's version includes in-frame clones alone and lacks a portion of them. The sample gives about 58,000 clones, more than 85% of which show up once; 8% to 9% is in the top ten. The sequenced sample consisted of peripheral blood. The receptors derive from a woman aged 70-85 years with active COVID-19.

The V call is TRBV18, the J call TRBJ2-1, with a possible D match to TRBD1 (5 bases). V dropped 5 bases and J dropped 8 bases, with 16 bases sitting between them. CDR1 and CDR2 from the germline V gene are KGHSH and LQKENI. The CDR3 covers 14 residues. CDR3 protein: CASSLDKSRDEQFF. The CDR3 DNA reads as TGTGCCAGCTCATTGGACAAATCCCGGGATGAGCAGTTCTTC.

The rearrangement joins TRBV30 to TRBJ1-5; 8 nucleotides match TRBD1. The CDR3 extends over 15 amino acids. After removal of 3 bases from V and 3 bases from J, the junction contained 7 bases not matched to a gene. Germline V CDR1 and CDR2: GTSNPN, SVGIG (reference sequence). The CDR3 spells CAWSLTGALNQPQHF. CDR3 sequence (DNA): TGTGCCTGGAGCCTGACAGGGGCGCTCAATCAGCCCCAGCATTTT.

The chain couples TRBV6-5 to TRBJ2-7, with D possibly TRBD2 on 6 matching bases. The CDR3 extends over 13 amino acids. V lost 3 bases and J lost 5, with 11 bases in between. The V gene's germline CDR1 is MNHEY and CDR2 SVGAGI. This CDR3 reads CASSYRRGDEQYF. The CDR3 nucleotides are TGTGCCAGCAGTTATAGGAGGGGCGACGAGCAGTACTTC.

The gene calls are TRBV5-1 and TRBJ1-6; weak D call: TRBD1 (6 bases). V was trimmed by 0 bases and J by 9 bases, leaving 10 bases between them. The germline CDR1 and CDR2 sequences are SGHRS and YFSETQ. The CDR3 is made up of 14 amino acids. CDR3 sequence (DNA): TGCGCCAGCAGCTTGGACAGGGTCCGTTCACCCCTCCACTTT. Protein sequence: CASSLDRVRSPLHF.

This clone turned up a few times. The gene calls are TRBV27 and TRBJ2-1; 7 nucleotides agree with TRBD2. Germline V lookup: CDR1 MNHEY, CDR2 SMNVEV (reference sequence). Trimming at V came to 5 bases and at J to 4 bases, leaving 11 bases not matched to a gene. The CDR3 consists of 16 residues. The CDR3 DNA reads as TGTGCCAGCAGTATAAACTCGGGGGAGGGTTACAATGAGCAGTTCTTC. Encoded protein: CASSINSGEGYNEQFF.

The chain uses TRBV28 and TRBJ2-7, with TRBD1 matching 7 bases. This CDR3 has 14 residues. Germline lookup yields CDR1 MDHEN and CDR2 SYDVKM. V lost 2 bases and J lost 10; bases outside the gene matches: 11. As DNA, the CDR3 is TGTGCCAGCAGTTTAAGACAGGGATCGAAACCCCAGTACTTC. It is translated as CASSLRQGSKPQYF.

CDR3 in DNA: TGTGCCAGCAGTGTAGAGTCCGCAACAGGGGGAAGAGGCTACACCTTC. Protein: CASSVESATGGRGYTF. The V call is TRBV6-4, the J call TRBJ1-2, with 8 bases lining up with TRBD1. The CDR3 consists of 16 residues. J lost 8 bases, V lost 4 bases, and 15 bases had no gene match. Germline CDR1 MRHNA, CDR2 SNTAGT.

The rearrangement links TRBV10-3 to TRBJ2-3; D is perhaps TRBD1 (6 bases). CDR1 is ENHRY and CDR2 is SYGVKD in the germline V gene. The CDR3 consists of 14 residues. The V gene lost 2 bases and the J gene lost 3 bases, with 9 bases spanning the gap. CDR3 sequence (DNA): TGTGCCATCAGTGAGGGGGGCGGAACAGATACGCAGTATTTT. Protein sequence: CAISEGGGTDTQYF.

The V call is TRBV4-1, the J call TRBJ2-4, with TRBD2 identical over 8 bases. V shed 0 bases, J shed 1 base, and the junction held 17 bases outside the gene matches. The CDR3 sequence is 21 residues long. Per the germline V gene, CDR1 is MGHRA and CDR2 is YSYEKL. For the CDR3, the DNA is TGCGCCAGCAGCCAAGAATATCTACGGGAGGGGTTTGTTACGGCCAAAAACATTCAGTACTTC. Protein product: CASSQEYLREGFVTAKNIQYF.

The rearrangement links TRBV12-5 to TRBJ2-1, with 7 bases lining up with TRBD2. Germline V lookup: CDR1 LGHNT, CDR2 FRNRAP. The CDR3 spans 15 residues. The V and J ends lost 2 bases and 4 bases, in that order; junction bases with no gene match: 5. In DNA, the CDR3 is TGTGCTAGTGGTTTGAAGGGCGGGAGTTACAATGAGCAGTTCTTC. Protein product: CASGLKGGSYNEQFF.

V and J are TRBV5-4 and TRBJ2-7, with a possible D match to TRBD1 (6 bases). This CDR3 comprises 14 residues. Looked up from germline, CDR1 is SGHNT and CDR2 is YYREEE (reference sequence). The V gene lost 0 bases and the J gene lost 2 bases, with 9 bases spanning the gap. CDR3 region: CASSLETGTYEQYF. The DNA for the CDR3 is TGTGCCAGCAGCTTGGAGACAGGAACCTACGAGCAGTACTTC.

As DNA, the CDR3 is TGTGCCAGCAGCCCCGGGACAGAGCAGTACTTC. This encodes CASSPGTEQYF. This chain connects TRBV28 to TRBJ2-7; weak D call: TRBD1 (6 bases). This CDR3 has 11 amino acids. Germline V gives CDR1 MDHEN, CDR2 SYDVKM. V shed 6 bases and J shed 7 bases, with 10 bases lying between them.

This chain connects TRBV6-5 to TRBJ2-7, with TRBD1 identical over 7 bases. Germline V gives CDR1 MNHEY, CDR2 SVGAGI. The CDR3 has 15 amino acids. After removal of 7 bases from V and 1 base from J, the junction contained 10 bases not matched to a gene. CDR3 protein: CASILFPGQSYEQYF. CDR3 sequence (DNA): TGTGCCAGCATTCTGTTCCCGGGACAGTCCTACGAGCAGTACTTC.

The gene calls are TRBV5-4 and TRBJ2-2; the D is unclear. The V and J ends lost 0 bases and 4 bases respectively, with 7 bases between them. The germline gives CDR1 SGHNT, CDR2 YYREEE (reference sequence). This CDR3 is built from 14 residues. The chain's CDR3 is CASSLGLPTGELFF. CDR3 bases: TGTGCCAGCAGCTTGGGACTTCCCACCGGGGAGCTGTTTTTT.

The genes are TRBV5-1 and TRBJ2-3; 9 bases align to TRBD2. V lost 4 bases and J lost 2; bases outside the gene matches: 5. Germline V lookup: CDR1 SGHRS, CDR2 YFSETQ. This CDR3 has 15 amino acids. In nucleotides, the CDR3 is TGCGCCAGCAGCCCTCGGACTAGCGCCACAGATACGCAGTATTTT. It is translated as CASSPRTSATDTQYF.

This clone was seen only once. The gene calls are TRBV5-6 and TRBJ2-2; tentatively, D is TRBD2 (5 bases). The CDR3 runs to 15 residues. From germline, CDR1 is SGHDT and CDR2 YYEEEE. V lost 0 bases and J lost 5, with 11 bases in between. The CDR3 sequence is CASSLDGVGTGELFF. The CDR3 region has the DNA TGTGCCAGCAGCTTGGACGGGGTAGGAACCGGGGAGCTGTTTTTT.

This chain uses TRBV5-4 with TRBJ2-5; D gene uncertain. CDR1 is SGHNT and CDR2 is YYREEE in the germline V gene (reference sequence). V was pared by 4 bases and J by 3 bases, with 10 bases between. The CDR3 covers 13 residues. The CDR3 bases are TGTGCCAGCAGCCTTACAGTTGAAGAGACCCAGTACTTC. It is translated as CASSLTVEETQYF.

The chain recombines TRBV30 with TRBJ2-7, with D tentatively TRBD2 (7 bases). Trimming stripped 8 bases from V and 1 base from J, with 21 bases between. In germline, CDR1 is GTSNPN, CDR2 SVGIG (reference sequence). The CDR3 has 15 residues. The CDR3 DNA reads TGTGCCGGCGACACCCCCGAGGGGGGGTCCTACGAGCAGTACTTC. Translation gives CAGDTPEGGSYEQYF. The variable domain in full, completed from reference TRBV30 and TRBJ2-7, reads SQTIHQWPATLVQPVGSPLSLECTVEGTSNPNLYWYRQAAGRGLQLLFYSVGIGQISSEVPQNLSASRPQDRQFILSSKKLLLSDSGFYLCAGDTPEGGSYEQYFGPGTRLTVT.

The DNA for the CDR3 is TGTGCCAGCAGGACCCAGGACAGGGCGGACACCTTC. Translating gives CASRTQDRADTF. This rearrangement joins TRBV6-6 to TRBJ1-2, with TRBD1 matching 8 bases. Germline CDR1 and CDR2: MNHNY and SVGAGI (reference sequence). This CDR3 has 12 amino acids. After removal of 6 bases from V and 12 bases from J, the junction contained 9 bases not matched to a gene.

J is TRBJ1-1 and V is TRBV19; D might be TRBD1 (6 bases). Trimming removed 5 bases from V and 0 bases from J, with 7 bases in between. The CDR3 runs 13 residues. Germline V gene sequence: CDR1 LNHDA, CDR2 SQIVND (reference sequence). CDR3 nucleotide sequence: TGTGCCAGTAGTGGACAGTTGAACACTGAAGCTTTCTTT. Residues: CASSGQLNTEAFF.

This clone was observed a single time. CDR3 in amino acids: CASSPGTASYGYTF. CDR3 bases: TGTGCCAGCAGCCCCGGGACAGCCTCCTATGGCTACACCTTC. V and J are TRBV7-9 and TRBJ1-2; 7 bases are shared with TRBD1. After removal of 5 bases from V and 4 bases from J, the junction contained 7 bases not matched to a gene. This CDR3 is built from 14 residues. CDR1 is SEHNR and CDR2 is FQNEAQ in the germline V gene (reference sequence).

About this clone itself: Compared with germline, one end of the junction differs, possibly owing to a read error. The chain uses TRBV4-2 and TRBJ2-2, with a tentative D call TRBD2 (7 bases). This CDR3 spans 19 amino acids. The germline V gene encodes CDR1 LGHNA and CDR2 YNFKEQ. CDR3: CARSQGKGGGGFDPGELFF. DNA of the CDR3: TGTGCCCGCAGCCAAGGGAAAGGGGGGGGAGGGTTCGACCCCGGGGAGCTGTTTTTT.

The chain is built from TRBV11-2 and TRBJ2-2; D gene ambiguous. Germline V gene lookup returns CDR1 SGHAT and CDR2 FQNNGV. This CDR3 is 17 amino acids long. V shed 5 bases and J shed 0 bases, with 16 bases lying between them. DNA for the CDR3: TGTGCCAGCAGCCCCACAACCGGGTACGCGAACACCGGGGAGCTGTTTTTT. It is translated as CASSPTTGYANTGELFF. The full variable domain, completed using reference TRBV11-2 and TRBJ2-2, is EAGVAQSPRYKIIEKRQSVAFWCNPISGHATLYWYQQILGQGPKLLIQFQNNGVVDDSQLPKDRFSAERLKGVDSTLKIQPAKLEDSAVYLCASSPTTGYANTGELFFGEGSRLTVL.

This chain's CDR3 is CASSQTGLLENTEAFF. CDR3 in DNA: TGTGCCAGCAGCCAAACTGGGCTACTAGAGAACACTGAAGCTTTCTTT. The J gene is TRBJ1-1, the V gene TRBV3-1 (or the pseudogene TRBV3-2); no clear D gene. Germline CDR1 is LGHDT and CDR2 is YNNKEL (reference sequence). V was shortened by 2 bases and J by 1 base, with 14 bases between the two germline ends. The CDR3 length is 16 residues.

The CDR3 DNA follows: TGTGCCAGCAGTTTACGAGGTCAGCCCCAGCATTTT. Protein product: CASSLRGQPQHF. The chain is built from TRBV27 and TRBJ1-5, with no clear D. Germline CDR1 is MNHEY and CDR2 is SMNVEV (reference sequence). This CDR3 has 12 residues. The germline V and J ends were trimmed by 2 bases and 6 bases, with 5 bases remaining between them.